The clone carrying this T cell receptor (beta chain) was seen more than once but under ten times. Its antigen is as yet unknown. This record comes from a study of early T cells in non-severe SARS-CoV-2 infection. General study points: Private and CD4 specificities were missed by VDJdb matching, skewed to anti-spike CD8.

CDR3 length equals 15 residues. The V end was cut by 5 bases, the J end by 2 bases, with 16 bases between. CDR1 and CDR2 from the germline V gene are MNHEY and SMNVEV (reference sequence). One entry per CDR3 protein results from TCRdb running MiXCR on the 5' RACE reads. The repertoire holds roughly 97,000 distinct CDR3 sequences, with approximately 11% as singletons. This sequence was found in an adult who was a healthcare worker with PCR-confirmed SARS-CoV-2 infection or an uninfected control (not recorded which). The J gene is TRBJ2-7, the V gene TRBV27; D is ambiguous. The material sequenced was whole blood, taken at baseline. For the CDR3, the DNA is TGTGCCAGCAGTCCGATAAAAATGATAACCTACGAGCAGTACTTC. Translated, it gives CASSPIKMITYEQYF.